The present T cell receptor beta chain was sequenced within a study of control samples from healthy donors and cancer patients. The protocol was immunoSEQ multiplex PCR, while the TCRdb copy is restricted to in-frame clones and leaves out a portion. This table has around 58,000 clones, roughly 87% appearing once. The count of this clone is one. V was clipped by 4 bases and J by 1 base; unmatched bases: 5. The germline CDR1 and CDR2 sequences are KGHDR and SFDVKD. CDR3 length equals 16 residues. This clonotype was obtained from a man aged 45-60 years in good health. Sample: blood. The gene calls are TRBV24-1 and TRBJ2-2; 7 bases line up with TRBD1. The CDR3 DNA sequence: TGTGCCACCAGTGAGTCAGGGGGTGGGAACACCGGGGAGCTGTTTTTT. Protein sequence: CATSESGGGNTGELFF.